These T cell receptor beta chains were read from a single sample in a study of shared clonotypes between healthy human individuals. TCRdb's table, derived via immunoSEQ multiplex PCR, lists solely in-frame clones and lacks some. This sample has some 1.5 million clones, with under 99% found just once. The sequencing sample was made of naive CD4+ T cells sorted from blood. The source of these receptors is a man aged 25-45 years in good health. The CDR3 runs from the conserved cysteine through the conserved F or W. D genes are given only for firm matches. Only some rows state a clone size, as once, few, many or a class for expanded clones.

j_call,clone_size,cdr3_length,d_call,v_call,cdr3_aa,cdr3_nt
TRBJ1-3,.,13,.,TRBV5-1,CASSLEPGNTIYF,TGCGCCAGCAGCTTGGAACCAGGAAACACCATATATTTT
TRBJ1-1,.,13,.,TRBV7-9,CASSLTPRTEAFF,TGTGCCAGCAGCTTAACGCCTCGGACTGAAGCTTTCTTT
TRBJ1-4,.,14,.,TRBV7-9,CASRDSVLNEKLFF,TGTGCCAGCAGAGACAGCGTACTTAATGAAAAACTGTTTTTT
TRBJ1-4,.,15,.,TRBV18,CASSPSGPSNEKLFF,TGTGCCAGCTCACCATCCGGCCCAAGTAATGAAAAACTGTTTTTT
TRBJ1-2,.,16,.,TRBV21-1,CASSKAFWDNNYGYTF,TGTGCCAGCAGCAAAGCCTTTTGGGACAATAACTATGGCTACACCTTC
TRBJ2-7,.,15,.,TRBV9,CASSVAWGASYEQYF,TGTGCCAGCAGCGTAGCGTGGGGGGCCTCCTACGAGCAGTACTTC
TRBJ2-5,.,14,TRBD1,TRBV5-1,CASSLGQEQETQYF,TGCGCCAGCAGCCTAGGACAGGAGCAAGAGACCCAGTACTTC
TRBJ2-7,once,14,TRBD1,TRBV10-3,CAISESRGLGEQYF,TGTGCCATCAGTGAGTCGAGGGGGCTGGGCGAGCAGTACTTC
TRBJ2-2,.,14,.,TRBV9,CASATGSDTGELFF,TGTGCCAGTGCGACCGGCTCTGACACCGGGGAGCTGTTTTTT
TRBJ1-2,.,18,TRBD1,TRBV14,CASSHPEGTGKKFYGYTF,TGTGCCAGCAGCCATCCGGAGGGGACAGGGAAAAAATTCTATGGCTACACCTTC
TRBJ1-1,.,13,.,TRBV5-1,CASSFTGNTEAFF,TGCGCCAGCAGCTTTACCGGAAACACTGAAGCTTTCTTT
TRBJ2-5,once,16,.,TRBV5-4,CASSPPGGTDVETQYF,TGTGCCAGCAGCCCGCCTGGAGGGACGGACGTAGAGACCCAGTACTTC
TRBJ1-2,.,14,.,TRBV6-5,CASSYGQPNYGYTF,TGTGCCAGCAGTTACGGGCAGCCTAACTATGGCTACACCTTC
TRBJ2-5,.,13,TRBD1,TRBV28,CASRPTGSETQYF,TGTGCCAGCAGGCCGACAGGGAGCGAGACCCAGTACTTC
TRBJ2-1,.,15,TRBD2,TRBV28,CASSLGGTSVPEQFF,TGTGCCAGCAGTTTAGGGGGGACTAGCGTACCTGAGCAGTTCTTC
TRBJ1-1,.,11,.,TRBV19,CASSVVTEAFF,TGTGCGTCCTCCGTTGTCACTGAAGCTTTCTTT
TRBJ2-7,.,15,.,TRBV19,CASSIETANSYEQYF,TGTGCCAGTAGTATCGAGACAGCTAACTCCTACGAGCAGTACTTC
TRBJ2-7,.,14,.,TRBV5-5,CASSPRDSSYEQYF,TGTGCCAGCAGCCCCCGTGACAGCTCCTACGAGCAGTACTTC
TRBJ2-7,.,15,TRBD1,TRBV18,CASSQWGTGTYEQYF,TGTGCCAGCTCACAATGGGGGACAGGGACCTACGAGCAGTACTTC
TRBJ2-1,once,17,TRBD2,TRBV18,CASSPRLAGEGYNEQFF,TGTGCCAGCTCTCCTCGACTAGCGGGAGAGGGCTACAATGAGCAGTTCTTC
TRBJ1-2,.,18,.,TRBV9,CASSPLNLPGQGGYGYTF,TGTGCCAGCAGCCCCTTGAACTTACCGGGTCAGGGAGGCTATGGCTACACCTTC
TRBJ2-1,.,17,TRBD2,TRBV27,CASSSSDGTSTYNEQFF,TGTGCCAGCAGTTCGTCCGACGGGACTAGTACCTACAATGAGCAGTTCTTC
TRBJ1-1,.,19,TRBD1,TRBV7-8,CASSSNPRTGYYPGTEAFF,TGTGCCAGCAGCTCAAACCCCAGGACAGGGTACTATCCGGGCACTGAAGCTTTCTTT
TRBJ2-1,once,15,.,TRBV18,CASSPLTGNYNEQFF,TGTGCCAGCTCACCCTTGACAGGAAACTACAATGAGCAGTTCTTC
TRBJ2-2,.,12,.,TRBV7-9,CASSRGPAPLFF,TGTGCCAGCAGCCGGGGACCGGCGCCTCTGTTTTTT
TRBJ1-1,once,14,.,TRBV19,CASSIGVVQVGAFF,TGTGCCAGTAGTATAGGCGTGGTCCAGGTCGGGGCTTTCTTT
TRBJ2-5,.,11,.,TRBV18,CASSPPSTQYF,TGTGCCAGCTCACCACCGTCGACCCAGTACTTC
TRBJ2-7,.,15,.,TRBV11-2,CASSLDPGEIYEQYF,TGTGCCAGCAGCTTAGATCCGGGTGAGATCTACGAGCAGTACTTC
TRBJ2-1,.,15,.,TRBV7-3,CASSFAASTYNEQFF,TGTGCCAGCAGCTTTGCAGCATCCACCTACAATGAGCAGTTCTTC
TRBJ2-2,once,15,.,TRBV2,CASRGDQLNTGELFF,TGTGCCAGCAGGGGGGACCAGCTAAACACCGGGGAGCTGTTTTTT
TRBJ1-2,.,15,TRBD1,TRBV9,CASNKRVGQGEGYTF,TGTGCCAGCAATAAGCGGGTAGGACAGGGTGAAGGCTACACCTTC
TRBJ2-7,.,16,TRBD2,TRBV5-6,CASSLWTSGLSYEQYF,TGTGCCAGCAGCTTATGGACTAGCGGGCTCTCCTACGAGCAGTACTTC
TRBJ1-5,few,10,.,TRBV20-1,CSANYQPQHF,TGCAGTGCTAATTACCAGCCCCAGCATTTT
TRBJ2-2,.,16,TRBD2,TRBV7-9,CASSLRLAGGDGELFF,TGTGCCAGCAGCTTAAGACTAGCGGGAGGGGACGGGGAGCTGTTTTTT
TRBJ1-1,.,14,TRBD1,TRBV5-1,CASSLGGQGPEAFF,TGCGCCAGCAGCTTGGGGGGACAGGGACCTGAAGCTTTCTTT
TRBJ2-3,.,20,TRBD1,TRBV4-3,CASSPKDRGRKLYRTDTQYF,TGCGCCAGCAGCCCGAAGGACAGGGGCCGTAAACTCTATCGCACAGATACGCAGTATTTT
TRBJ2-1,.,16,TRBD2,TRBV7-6,CASSLGTSGSNNEQFF,TGTGCCAGCAGCTTAGGTACTAGCGGGAGCAACAATGAGCAGTTCTTC
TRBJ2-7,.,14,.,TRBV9,CASSTGPIPGEQYF,TGTGCCAGCAGCACCGGACCCATTCCGGGCGAGCAGTACTTC
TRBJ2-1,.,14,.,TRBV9,CASSVVASYNEQFF,TGTGCCAGCAGCGTAGTCGCGAGCTACAATGAGCAGTTCTTC
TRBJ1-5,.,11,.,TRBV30,CAWIPHQPQHF,TGTGCCTGGATTCCTCATCAGCCCCAGCATTTT
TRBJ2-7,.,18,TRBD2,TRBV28,CASSLTTGTSGRAHEQYF,TGTGCCAGCAGTTTGACAACCGGGACTAGCGGGAGGGCCCACGAGCAGTACTTC
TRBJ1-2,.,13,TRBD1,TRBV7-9,CASSQGGRYGYTF,TGTGCCAGCAGCCAGGGGGGTCGGTATGGCTACACCTTC
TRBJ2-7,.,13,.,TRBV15,CATSRGTVYEQYF,TGTGCCACCAGCAGAGGGACAGTCTACGAGCAGTACTTC
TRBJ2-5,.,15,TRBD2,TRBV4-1,CASSQGLAGDGAQYF,TGCGCCAGCAGCCAAGGACTAGCGGGAGACGGGGCCCAGTACTTC
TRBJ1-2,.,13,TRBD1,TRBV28,CASTTGGAYGYTF,TGTGCCAGCACCACAGGGGGCGCCTATGGCTACACCTTC